This T cell receptor beta chain was recorded in a study of blood T cell repertoires in COVID-19 (dated by TCRdb to about 2020). Broadly, across the study: Collaborator samples came from the United States, Italy and Spain and covered acute and convalescent phases of COVID-19. The samples were drawn from two sources: the first 160 participants of the ongoing ImmuneRACE study, and 950 to 1,500 subjects contributed by 6 global collaborators. The material from the prospective study consisted of cDNA or gDNA derived from T cells, B-cell-depleted T cells, or PBMCs. The dataset comprised deeply sampled blood TCRbeta repertoires from subjects exposed to, actively infected with, or recovered from COVID-19. A freely available public database, intended as a resource for researchers studying the immune response to SARS-CoV-2, is where the repertoires were released. Nearly every sample came with metadata listing a de-identified subject ID, COVID-19 status, age in years and sex. Where HLA class I and class II types were available, the types were taken from metadata supplied by the sample provider, not from assay-based typing. Summary of the overall study and its limitations: Clinical and demographic metadata were provided uncurated, with the amount varying by source and participant.

Collaborating institutions collected whole blood in K2EDTA tubes following their own protocols. For TCRbeta analysis, collaborators shipped samples in one of three forms: frozen whole blood, isolated PBMCs, or DNA extracted from either of those sample types. TCRbeta CDR3 regions were amplified from genomic DNA by means of the immunoSEQ Assay, a bias-controlled multiplex PCR. As for the authors' bioinformatics: Within the assay, amplification of reference gene primers was used to estimate how many nucleated cells each sample contained. Sequence reads were collapsed and filtered to measure the absolute abundance of every unique TCRbeta CDR3 rearrangement. Productive Simpson clonality was computed per sample as the square root of Simpson's diversity index over productive rearrangements. Drawn from immuneACCESS, this table holds only the in-frame rearrangements with V and J called that TCRdb kept. Clones are partly lost; checked studies trace under half to an unresolved V gene and leave the rest unexplained. V and J calls plus clone size are reproduced from that table; the DNA served to infer D and trimming. The sample table lists tens of thousands of clones, 80% to 90% of them with a count of one. The top ten constitute approximately 4.8% of the sample.

Regarding this clone: Which antigen it targets is not known. Base-call qualities are not available, and no considerably larger clone is one nucleotide away.

The CDR3 goes from the cysteine to the phenylalanine over 15 residues. Only the CDR3 DNA is retained, 45 bases long and in frame from the first base. The germline ends are 15 bases apart after V is trimmed by 4 bases and J by 5 bases. CDR1 and CDR2 (LNHDA, SQIVND) derive from the germline V gene (reference sequence). Here the chain combines TRBV19 and TRBJ2-1, and TRBD2 may be the D gene, going by 6 matching bases. Sample: peripheral blood. This clonotype originated in a human donor in a cohort sampled during active COVID-19. The CDR3 reads as follows: CASSTGSGGDNEQFF. The nucleotide sequence reads TGTGCCAGTAGTACGGGGTCAGGCGGGGACAATGAGCAGTTCTTC.